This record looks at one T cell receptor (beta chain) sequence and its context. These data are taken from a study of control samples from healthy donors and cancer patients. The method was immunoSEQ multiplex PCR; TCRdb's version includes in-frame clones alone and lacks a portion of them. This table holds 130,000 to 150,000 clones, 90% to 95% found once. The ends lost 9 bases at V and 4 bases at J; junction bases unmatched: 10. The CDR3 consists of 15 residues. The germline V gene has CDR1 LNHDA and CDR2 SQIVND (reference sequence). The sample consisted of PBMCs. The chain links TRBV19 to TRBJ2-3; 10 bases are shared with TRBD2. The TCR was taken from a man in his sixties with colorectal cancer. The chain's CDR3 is CASQPLAGVADTQYF. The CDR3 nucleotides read TGTGCCAGCCAGCCCCTAGCGGGGGTGGCAGATACGCAGTATTTT.